The 6 T cell receptor beta chains presented below share a single source sample, sequenced in a study of identical twins. TCRdb fed the 5' RACE reads into MiXCR, producing one record per CDR3 protein. The profile shows approximately 700,000 distinct CDR3 sequences, approximately 6.1% of them singletons. The sample comprised naive T cells sorted from blood. The receptors were gathered from a young man in good health.

The chain uses TRBV6-1 and TRBJ2-1, with 9 positions matching TRBD2. Germline V lookup: CDR1 MNHNS, CDR2 SASEGT. V gave up 4 bases and J gave up 1 base; unmatched junction bases: 5. The CDR3 runs to 16 residues. The CDR3: CASSGFSGSSYNEQFF. CDR3 coding DNA: TGTGCCAGCAGTGGATTTAGCGGGAGTTCCTACAATGAGCAGTTCTTC.

In its sample, this clonotype was seen a few times. V usage is TRBV5-1 and J usage is TRBJ2-3, with TRBD2 matching over 10 bases. Germline V gene lookup returns CDR1 SGHRS and CDR2 YFSETQ. After removal of 1 base from V and 6 bases from J, the junction contained 5 bases not matched to a gene. This CDR3 has 15 residues. DNA of the CDR3: TGCGCCAGCAGCTTGACACTAGCGGGACTGGATACGCAGTATTTT. Protein: CASSLTLAGLDTQYF.

Ten or more counts support this clonotype. This chain links TRBV5-6 with TRBJ2-4; 8 bases are shared with TRBD1. Trimming at V came to 7 bases and at J to 7 bases, leaving 19 bases not matched to a gene. This CDR3 has 17 residues. Germline CDR1 is SGHDT and CDR2 is YYEEEE. CDR3 residues: CASHSTPGQGLQNIQYF. The CDR3 nucleotides read TGTGCCAGCCATAGCACTCCAGGACAGGGTCTGCAGAACATTCAGTACTTC.

This clonotype was seen many times. This chain links TRBV10-2 with TRBJ1-1; no firm D call. V was trimmed by 0 bases and J by 7 bases, leaving 12 bases between them. The V gene's germline CDR1 is WSHSY and CDR2 SAAADI. The CDR3 is made up of 14 amino acids. CDR3 nucleotides: TGCGCCAGCAGTGAGTCGATACTGGGGAATGAAGCTTTCTTT. Its protein is CASSESILGNEAFF.

Ten or more counts support this clonotype. The chain couples TRBV12-3 or TRBV12-4 to TRBJ1-3; D gene unclear. V was clipped by 8 bases and J by 8 bases, with 10 bases between them. The CDR3 spans 11 residues. The chain's CDR3 is CASGNRDTIYF. DNA for the CDR3: TGTGCCAGCGGCAATCGGGACACCATATATTTT.

The chain recombines TRBV3-1 with TRBJ2-7, with TRBD2 identical over 12 bases. Germline trimming cut 5 bases from V and 9 bases from J; bases unmatched to any gene: 8. The CDR3 covers 14 residues. Germline CDR1 reads LGHDT; CDR2 reads YNNKEL (reference sequence). CDR3 nucleotides: TGTGCCAGCAGCGAGGGACTAGCGGGTGAGGTGCAGTACGTC. Residues: CASSEGLAGEVQYV.